This TCR beta chain was sequenced for a study of beta chain features in type 1 diabetes. This clone was counted between two and nine times. CD4+ naive, central memory, regulatory and stem cell-like memory cells were sorted via CD45RO/CCR7/CD25/CD127/CD95/CD27. The isolated RNA, all of it, was reverse transcribed, so expressed TCRB transcripts were what got sequenced. The repertoire was sequenced with immunoSEQ multiplex PCR; TCRdb's copy has only in-frame clones and lacks some. The sample lists about 290,000 clones; 7.5% to 9.5% were seen once. Losses at the gene ends were 7 bases for V and 2 bases for J; bases not matched to a gene: 8. This CDR3 has 15 residues. CDR1 is SGDLS, CDR2 YYNGEE, per germline.

The sequencing input was central memory CD4+ T cells from blood. The receptor was isolated from a woman between 18 and 29 years old in good health. The rearrangement joins TRBV9 to TRBJ2-3, with TRBD2 matching over 9 bases. The chain's CDR3 is CASGGLAFSTDTQYF. DNA for the CDR3: TGTGCCAGCGGGGGACTAGCCTTTTCCACAGATACGCAGTATTTT.